The 21 T cell receptor beta chains below come from one sample, sequenced in a study of CD8 T cells in Susac syndrome. Reverse transcription of about 0.5 to 1 ug RNA used random hexamers. TCRdb processed the immunoSEQ multiplex PCR reads anew with MiXCR; each CDR3 protein has one entry. The sample has 95,000 to 150,000 distinct CDR3 sequences; under 96% are singletons. Sample: CD4+ T cells from PBMCs. The receptors originated from a human donor with Susac syndrome.

This clonotype was seen just once. V gene TRBV5-1 combines with J gene TRBJ2-1, with a weak D call TRBD1 (7 bases). Germline V lookup: CDR1 SGHRS, CDR2 YFSETQ. V was shortened by 2 bases and J by 7 bases, with 10 bases between the two germline ends. The length of the CDR3 is 13 residues. The CDR3 coding sequence is TGCGCCAGCAGCTTCGCAGGGGGGAATGAGCAGTTCTTC. This translates into CASSFAGGNEQFF.

The V and J genes are TRBV6-5 and TRBJ1-5, with no clear D. CDR1 MNHEY and CDR2 SVGAGI come from the germline V gene. V lost 0 bases and J lost 5, with 14 bases in between. The CDR3 has 16 amino acids. The CDR3 spells CASSYSTTSGHQPQHF. In nucleotides, the CDR3 is TGTGCCAGCAGTTACTCGACCACCTCGGGTCATCAGCCCCAGCATTTT.

The chain joins TRBV3-1 to TRBJ2-1, with TRBD2 matching 7 bases. Germline V CDR1 and CDR2: LGHDT, YNNKEL (reference sequence). Losses at the gene ends were 4 bases for V and 9 bases for J; bases not matched to a gene: 12. This CDR3 contains 15 residues. Here the CDR3 reads CASSRWGGRASEQFF. In nucleotides, the CDR3 is TGTGCCAGCAGCCGCTGGGGGGGGAGGGCCTCTGAGCAGTTCTTC.

The genes are TRBV7-2 and TRBJ2-7; 13 nucleotides match TRBD2. The CDR3 sequence is 17 residues long. The V segment lost 4 bases and the J segment 3 bases; nucleotides outside the gene matches: 9. Per the germline V gene, CDR1 is SGHTA and CDR2 is FQGNSA. The CDR3 DNA follows: TGTGCCAGCAGCTATATACGGACTAGCGGGAGCTACTACGAGCAGTACTTC. Its protein product is CASSYIRTSGSYYEQYF.

The chain uses TRBV5-4 and TRBJ1-2; D is undetermined. The ends were cut back, 3 bases at V and 6 bases at J, with 15 bases in the middle. The CDR3 has 14 amino acids. The germline gives CDR1 SGHNT, CDR2 YYREEE (reference sequence). CDR3 residues: CASSSLRLRDGYTF. CDR3 DNA: TGTGCCAGCAGCTCCTTAAGACTCCGTGATGGCTACACCTTC.

V and J are TRBV4-2 and TRBJ2-1; 12 bases are shared with TRBD2. Germline values: CDR1 LGHNA, CDR2 YNFKEQ. The CDR3 runs 17 residues. The ends lost 0 bases at V and 7 bases at J; junction bases unmatched: 7. The CDR3: CASSQESGTSGRNEQFF. In DNA form, the CDR3 reads TGTGCCAGCAGCCAAGAATCGGGGACTAGCGGGCGGAATGAGCAGTTCTTC.

The chain carries TRBV20-1 and TRBJ2-1; TRBD2 aligns across 9 bases. Trimming cost V 3 bases and J 5 bases; bases outside gene matches: 2. Germline CDR1 reads DFQATT; CDR2 reads SNEGSKA (reference sequence). The CDR3 contains 13 residues. The CDR3 DNA sequence: TGCAGTGCTAGCGGGACTAGCCACAATGAGCAGTTCTTC. Its translation is CSASGTSHNEQFF.

The chain carries TRBV6-2 or TRBV6-3 and TRBJ1-5, with TRBD1 matching over 7 bases. Germline CDR1 and CDR2: MNHEY and SVGEGT. The V and J ends lost 7 bases and 2 bases, in that order; junction bases with no gene match: 2. This CDR3 comprises 13 residues. The CDR3 bases are TGTGCCAGCACCGACAGGGGCAATCAGCCCCAGCATTTT. Amino acid sequence: CASTDRGNQPQHF.

This chain connects TRBV6-6 to TRBJ2-7; 10 nucleotides match TRBD2. Trimming removed 5 bases from V and 3 bases from J; junction bases left unmatched: 7. CDR3 size: 15 residues. Per germline, CDR1 MNHNY and CDR2 SVGAGI (reference sequence). CDR3 DNA sequence: TGTGCCAGCAGTACTGGGACTAGCGTCAACTACGAGCAGTACTTC. Translated, it gives CASSTGTSVNYEQYF.

J is TRBJ2-2 and V is TRBV6-2 or TRBV6-3, with D possibly TRBD2 on 6 matching bases. The ends were cut back, 5 bases at V and 5 bases at J, with 12 bases in the middle. This CDR3 contains 14 residues. Germline CDR1 is MNHEY and CDR2 is SVGEGT. The CDR3 reads CASSIGRGTGELFF. For the CDR3, the DNA is TGTGCCAGCAGTATCGGGCGGGGAACCGGGGAGCTGTTTTTT.

V usage is TRBV5-6 and J usage is TRBJ1-2; possibly TRBD1 for D (5 bases). The CDR3 is made up of 14 amino acids. Trimming pared 4 bases from V and 4 bases from J, leaving 14 bases between. Germline CDR1 SGHDT, CDR2 YYEEEE. In nucleotides, the CDR3 is TGTGCCAGCAGCCGGGGACCGGCTGGCTATGGCTACACCTTC. It specifies CASSRGPAGYGYTF.

The CDR3 here is CASSVDRAGTEAFF. The CDR3 DNA is TGTGCCAGCAGCGTAGACAGGGCAGGTACTGAAGCTTTCTTT. The chain uses TRBV9 and TRBJ1-1; a weak D match, TRBD1 (6 bases). CDR3 size: 14 residues. In germline, CDR1 is SGDLS, CDR2 YYNGEE. Trimming removed 0 bases from V and 5 bases from J, with 11 bases in between.

Here the CDR3 reads CSARKTGAYEQYF. The CDR3 DNA is TGCAGTGCTAGAAAGACAGGAGCCTACGAGCAGTACTTC. The rearrangement joins TRBV20-1 to TRBJ2-7; possibly TRBD1 for D (6 bases). From germline, CDR1 is DFQATT and CDR2 SNEGSKA (reference sequence). The CDR3 spans 13 residues. The V and J ends lost 2 bases and 2 bases respectively, with 10 bases between them.

The chain combines TRBV19 with TRBJ2-1; D is undetermined. Trimming cost V 5 bases and J 9 bases, with 17 bases left between them. The CDR3 spans 14 residues. CDR1 and CDR2 (germline): LNHDA, SQIVND (reference sequence). In DNA, the CDR3 is TGTGCCAGTAGTCCCCAAGTTGGGATCGGTGAGCAGTTCTTC. This gives the protein CASSPQVGIGEQFF. The whole variable domain, remainder taken from reference TRBV19 and TRBJ2-1, is DGGITQSPKYLFRKEGQNVTLSCEQNLNHDAMYWYRQDPGQGLRLIYYSQIVNDFQKGDIAEGYSVSREKKESFPLTVTSAQKNPTAFYLCASSPQVGIGEQFFGPGTRLTVL.

The chain has TRBV20-1 and TRBJ2-5, with D perhaps TRBD2 (6 bases). Germline V gene lookup returns CDR1 DFQATT and CDR2 SNEGSKA (reference sequence). With 0 bases removed from V and 5 bases from J, the gap between germline ends came to 13 bases. CDR3 length equals 14 residues. CDR3 residues: CSAREVRAGETQYF. The DNA of the CDR3 is TGCAGTGCTAGAGAAGTGAGGGCGGGGGAGACCCAGTACTTC.

The chain is built from TRBV6-2 or TRBV6-3 and TRBJ1-2; 7 nucleotides match TRBD1. CDR1 is MNHEY and CDR2 is SVGEGT in the germline V gene. The length of the CDR3 is 15 residues. V shed 6 bases, J shed 3 bases, and the junction held 10 bases outside the gene matches. The CDR3 sequence is CASSSLTGVDYGYTF. The CDR3 coding sequence is TGTGCCAGCAGCTCTCTCACAGGGGTCGACTATGGCTACACCTTC.

The CDR3 coding sequence is TGCAGTCCGTTCGATCAGCCCCAGCATTTT. Translating it yields CSPFDQPQHF. The chain links TRBV20-1 to TRBJ1-5; D unresolved. V was shortened by 8 bases and J by 5 bases, with 7 bases between the two germline ends. Per germline, CDR1 DFQATT and CDR2 SNEGSKA (reference sequence). The CDR3 runs to 10 residues.

The chain couples TRBV7-2 to TRBJ2-5; TRBD2 is a possible D gene (5 bases). With 5 bases removed from V and 0 bases from J, the gap between germline ends came to 10 bases. There are 14 residues in the CDR3. The V gene's germline CDR1 is SGHTA and CDR2 FQGNSA. The CDR3 DNA is TGTGCCAGCAGCGGGAGCGGATACCAAGAGACCCAGTACTTC. Protein sequence: CASSGSGYQETQYF.

The table lists this clonotype with a count of one. This rearrangement joins TRBV20-1 to TRBJ1-1; D unclear. The V and J ends lost 1 base and 7 bases respectively, with 16 bases between them. CDR1 is DFQATT, CDR2 SNEGSKA, per germline (reference sequence). The CDR3 has 14 amino acids. The chain's CDR3 is CSARGRQPPFEAFF. Here the CDR3 DNA reads TGCAGTGCTAGAGGGCGACAACCACCTTTTGAAGCTTTCTTT.

The rearrangement joins TRBV5-4 to TRBJ1-1, with 7 bases that match TRBD1. In germline, CDR1 is SGHNT, CDR2 YYREEE (reference sequence). The trim removed 3 bases at V and 0 bases at J, leaving 5 bases unmatched. The CDR3 contains 15 residues. CDR3 bases: TGTGCCAGCAGCTCGCGGGACAGCATGAACACTGAAGCTTTCTTT. As protein: CASSSRDSMNTEAFF.

The chain carries TRBV28 and TRBJ2-4; tentative D call: TRBD1 (5 bases). The V and J ends lost 5 bases and 1 base respectively, with 12 bases between them. This CDR3 has 15 amino acids. The germline gives CDR1 MDHEN, CDR2 SYDVKM. CDR3 DNA: TGTGCCAGCAGTCTTCAGGGTATTGCCAAAAACATTCAGTACTTC. This translates into CASSLQGIAKNIQYF.